The 9 T cell receptor beta chains presented below share a single source sample, sequenced in a study of OX40 agonist ivuxolimab in advanced cancers. Sequencing used immunoSEQ multiplex PCR; TCRdb keeps in-frame clones, though not all of them. This sample has more than 70,000 clones, with about 90% found just once. The specimen comprised CD4+ or CD8+ T cells sorted from blood, sampled in a trial of the OX40 agonist ivuxolimab. The source is an adult with an advanced solid tumor such as melanoma, head and neck, liver or kidney cancer.

This clone came up once. The V and J genes are TRBV28 and TRBJ1-4; D may be TRBD1 (5 bases). V lost 3 bases, J lost 8 bases, and 7 bases lay in between. There are 12 residues in the CDR3. CDR1 is MDHEN, CDR2 SYDVKM, per germline. The CDR3 DNA is TGTGCCAGCAGTTTTGCAGGGGAAAAACTGTTTTTT. Residues: CASSFAGEKLFF.

Here the CDR3 DNA reads TGTGCCAGCGCGCGACTAGGCACAGATACGCAGTATTTT. This sequence encodes CASARLGTDTQYF. The chain has TRBV6-5 and TRBJ2-3; tentative D call: TRBD2 (6 bases). The V end lost 8 bases, the J end lost 1 base, and 10 bases lay between the germline ends. Per the germline V gene, CDR1 is MNHEY and CDR2 is SVGAGI. The CDR3 sequence is 13 residues long.

The V gene is TRBV29-1, the J gene TRBJ1-2; 9 bases map to TRBD1. Looked up from germline, CDR1 is SQVTM and CDR2 is ANQGSEA. CDR3 length equals 16 residues. V gave up 8 bases and J gave up 0 bases; unmatched junction bases: 13. CDR3 sequence reads: CSTEKGQGSTNYGYTF. CDR3 sequence (DNA): TGCAGCACAGAGAAGGGACAGGGATCGACTAACTATGGCTACACCTTC.

This clone was seen once. The V gene is TRBV2, the J gene TRBJ2-5; 13 bases match TRBD2. V lost 3 bases and J lost 5; bases outside the gene matches: 3. The CDR3 loop spans 15 amino acids. Germline V lookup: CDR1 SNHLY, CDR2 FYNNEI. The CDR3 bases are TGTGCCAGCAGTGAGGCGACTAGCGGGAGGGAGACCCAGTACTTC. As protein: CASSEATSGRETQYF.

The rearrangement links TRBV27 to TRBJ1-2, with 9 bases fitting TRBD1. The germline CDR1 and CDR2 sequences are MNHEY and SMNVEV (reference sequence). V gave up 6 bases and J gave up 3 bases; unmatched junction bases: 5. The CDR3 runs 14 residues. The CDR3 sequence is CASRQGAMDYGYTF. Written as DNA, the CDR3 is TGTGCCAGCAGACAGGGGGCGATGGACTATGGCTACACCTTC.

The chain has TRBV6-5 and TRBJ2-7; 7 bases fit TRBD2. Trimming took 10 bases from V and 4 from J; bases not matched to a gene: 4. The CDR3 has 11 residues. CDR1 and CDR2 (germline): MNHEY, SVGAGI. The CDR3 reads CATMGGYEQYF. The CDR3 region has the DNA TGTGCCACGATGGGGGGGTACGAGCAGTACTTC.

The chain couples TRBV6-5 to TRBJ2-1; 7 nucleotides agree with TRBD2. This CDR3 contains 15 residues. The germline V gene has CDR1 MNHEY and CDR2 SVGAGI. V lost 2 bases to trimming and J lost 2 bases; unmatched junction nucleotides: 3. The CDR3 coding sequence is TGTGCCAGCAGTTACGCAGCGGGGCCCTACAATGAGCAGTTCTTC. Protein: CASSYAAGPYNEQFF.

The chain couples TRBV19 to TRBJ2-1, with unresolved D. V was clipped by 6 bases and J by 7 bases, with 19 bases between them. Germline V gene data show CDR1 as LNHDA and CDR2 as SQIVND (reference sequence). The CDR3 runs 15 residues. CDR3 sequence: CASRLGGTKANEQFF. The CDR3, as DNA: TGTGCCAGTAGGCTGGGCGGAACCAAAGCGAATGAGCAGTTCTTC.

This chain connects TRBV5-1 to TRBJ1-2; weak D call: TRBD1 (6 bases). Germline CDR1 reads SGHRS; CDR2 reads YFSETQ. The length of the CDR3 is 16 residues. Trimming took off 1 base at V and 4 bases at J, with 17 bases between the two ends. CDR3: CASSLLGGPLIYGYTF. For the CDR3, the DNA is TGCGCCAGCAGCTTGCTGGGGGGCCCACTGATCTATGGCTACACCTTC.